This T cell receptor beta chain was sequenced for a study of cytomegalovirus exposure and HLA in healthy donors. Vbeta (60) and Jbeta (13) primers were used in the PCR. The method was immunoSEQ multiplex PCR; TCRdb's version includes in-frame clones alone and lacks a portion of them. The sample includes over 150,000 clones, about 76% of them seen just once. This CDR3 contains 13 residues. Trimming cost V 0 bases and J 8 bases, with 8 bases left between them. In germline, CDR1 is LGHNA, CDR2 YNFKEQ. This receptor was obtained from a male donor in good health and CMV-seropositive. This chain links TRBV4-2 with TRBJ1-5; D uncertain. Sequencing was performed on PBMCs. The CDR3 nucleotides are TGTGCCAGCAGCCAAGATTCACTAGAGCCCCAGCATTTT. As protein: CASSQDSLEPQHF.